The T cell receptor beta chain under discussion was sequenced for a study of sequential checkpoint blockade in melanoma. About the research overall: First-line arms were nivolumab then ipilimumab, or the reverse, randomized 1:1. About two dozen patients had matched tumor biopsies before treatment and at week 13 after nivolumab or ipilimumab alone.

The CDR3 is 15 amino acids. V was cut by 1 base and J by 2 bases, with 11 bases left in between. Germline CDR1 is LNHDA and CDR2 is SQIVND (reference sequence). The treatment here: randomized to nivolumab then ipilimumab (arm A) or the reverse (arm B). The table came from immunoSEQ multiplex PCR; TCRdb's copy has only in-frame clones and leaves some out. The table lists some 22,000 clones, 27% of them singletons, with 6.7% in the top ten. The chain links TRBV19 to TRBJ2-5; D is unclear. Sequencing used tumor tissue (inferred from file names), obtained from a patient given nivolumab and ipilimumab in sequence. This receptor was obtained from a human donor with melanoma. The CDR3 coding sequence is TGTGCCAGTAGTATAGGATCGCGGATACAAGAGACCCAGTACTTC. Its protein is CASSIGSRIQETQYF.